The next 12 T cell receptor beta chains were all read from a single sample in a study of T cell responses to AZD1222 COVID-19 vaccine (dated by TCRdb to the early 2020s). The label giving this sample's time point can be read as: about 28 days (+/-7) after the second vaccine dose. The treatment or condition tag for this specimen amounts to: meningococcal conjugate vaccine given as trial control. Library preparation employed the immunoSEQ multiplex PCR assay. TCRdb stores this immuneACCESS table with in-frame sequences only. Part of the clones is absent; in the studies checked, under half of the shortfall reflects unresolved V genes, and no reason is known for the rest. The sample table contains 140,000 to 150,000 clones; only one count was recorded for roughly 90% of them. The top ten constitute around 5% of the sample. Specimen: peripheral blood, collected 28 days after the second dose of the MenACWY control vaccine. The receptors come from an adult who received the MenACWY meningococcal vaccine as a control.

This chain links TRBV6-1 with TRBJ1-4; TRBD1 might be the D (5 bases). Deletions cut 2 bases from V and 4 bases from J, with 11 bases between. CDR1 MNHNS and CDR2 SASEGT come from the germline V gene. The CDR3 runs to 15 residues. CDR3 sequence: CASSELGRLNEKLFF. CDR3 nucleotide sequence: TGTGCCAGCAGTGAATTGGGACGCCTTAATGAAAAACTGTTTTTT.

Details on this clone: A junction boundary mismatches the germline segment, possibly from a read error. This chain uses TRBV29-1 with TRBJ1-1, with 10 bases matching TRBD1. The CDR3 covers 11 residues. Germline V CDR1 and CDR2: SQVTM, ANQGSEA. The CDR3 coding sequence is TGCAGCGGAGAATTGGGACAGGGGTCCTCTTTT. Amino acid sequence: CSGELGQGSSF. Looking up the rest from reference TRBV29-1 and TRBJ1-1 gives the full variable domain: SAVISQKPSRDICQRGTSLTIQCQVDSQVTMMFWYRQQPGQSLTLIATANQGSEATYESGFVIDKFPISRPNLTFSTLTVSNMSPEDSSIYLCSGELGQGSSFGQGTRLTVV.

V is TRBV7-9 and J is TRBJ2-5; D is uncertain. Germline assignment: CDR1 SEHNR and CDR2 FQNEAQ (reference sequence). V lost 3 bases and J 5 bases, leaving 10 bases between the germline ends. CDR3 length: 13 residues. The CDR3 bases are TGTGCCAGCAGCTTCGGATCCGTGGAGACCCAGTACTTC. This codes for CASSFGSVETQYF.

The V call is TRBV2, the J call TRBJ2-4; 11 nucleotides line up with TRBD1. J gave up 9 bases and V 6 bases, and 1 base lay outside the gene matches. CDR1 and CDR2 (germline): SNHLY, FYNNEI. The CDR3 totals 12 residues. Here the CDR3 reads CASRDRGPIQYF. The CDR3 DNA follows: TGTGCCAGCAGGGACAGGGGGCCCATTCAGTACTTC.

V and J are TRBV2 and TRBJ1-2; D is possibly TRBD1 (5 bases). Trimming removed 7 bases at V and 3 bases at J, with 12 bases between. Germline V lookup: CDR1 SNHLY, CDR2 FYNNEI. The CDR3 runs 13 residues. The DNA of the CDR3 is TGTGCCAGCATCTTAGCACAGGACTATGGCTACACCTTC. The encoded protein is CASILAQDYGYTF.

This sequence joins TRBV5-1 and TRBJ2-3; D may match TRBD1 or TRBD2 (6 bases each). This CDR3 is built from 13 residues. Trimming took 5 bases from V and 5 from J, leaving 12 bases between them. The germline CDR1 and CDR2 sequences are SGHRS and YFSETQ. The CDR3 sequence: CASRTGAVDTQYF. The CDR3 region has the DNA TGCGCCAGCAGGACGGGGGCTGTAGATACGCAGTATTTT. Full variable domain (outside the CDR3, taken from reference TRBV5-1 and TRBJ2-3): KAGVTQTPRYLIKTRGQQVTLSCSPISGHRSVSWYQQTPGQGLQFLFEYFSETQRNKGNFPGRFSGRQFSNSRSEMNVSTLELGDSALYLCASRTGAVDTQYFGPGTRLTVL.

DNA of the CDR3: TGTGCCAGCAGCTTTACGGGCGGCTATCAGCCCCAGCATTTT. Protein product: CASSFTGGYQPQHF. The V gene is TRBV5-6, the J gene TRBJ1-5; D not resolved. This CDR3 is built from 14 residues. V was pared by 2 bases and J by 5 bases, with 11 bases between. Germline V gene data show CDR1 as SGHDT and CDR2 as YYEEEE.

J is TRBJ1-5 and V is TRBV7-2; D uncertain. The V gene's germline CDR1 is SGHTA and CDR2 FQGNSA. There are 15 residues in the CDR3. Trimming took off 1 base at V and 0 bases at J, with 7 bases between the two ends. The CDR3 reads CASSLGSRSNQPQHF. In nucleotides, the CDR3 is TGTGCCAGCAGCTTAGGCTCCCGTAGCAATCAGCCCCAGCATTTT.

This clone was seen only once. The same CDR3 also results from other DNA sequences found in this sample. The V gene is TRBV7-9, the J gene TRBJ2-5; 7 bases line up with TRBD2. CDR1 is SEHNR and CDR2 is FQNEAQ in the germline V gene (reference sequence). J gave up 1 base and V 1 base, and 0 bases lay outside the gene matches. This CDR3 spans 14 amino acids. In DNA, the CDR3 is TGTGCCAGCAGCTTAGGCGGGGGCCAAGAGACCCAGTACTTC. Protein product: CASSLGGGQETQYF. The full variable domain, its missing parts supplied by reference TRBV7-9 and TRBJ2-5, is DTGVSQNPRHKITKRGQNVTFRCDPISEHNRLYWYRQTLGQGPEFLTYFQNEAQLEKSRLLSDRFSAERPKGSFSTLEIQRTEQGDSAMYLCASSLGGGQETQYFGPGTRLLVL.

V gene TRBV18 combines with J gene TRBJ1-4; 8 nucleotides match TRBD1. Germline V lookup: CDR1 KGHSH, CDR2 LQKENI. The CDR3 has 15 amino acids. J was trimmed by 7 bases and V by 5 bases; bases with no gene match: 9. CDR3 protein: CASSTGQGDGEKLFF. The CDR3 DNA is TGTGCCAGCTCAACTGGACAGGGAGACGGTGAAAAACTGTTTTTT.

The genes are TRBV7-3 and TRBJ2-3; D perhaps matches TRBD2 (5 bases). The CDR3 length is 14 residues. Germline V gene lookup returns CDR1 SGHTA and CDR2 FQGTGA. V dropped 2 bases and J dropped 3 bases, with 9 bases sitting between them. The CDR3 loop reads CASSLSLATDTQYF. The CDR3 nucleotides are TGTGCCAGCAGCTTATCCCTAGCTACAGATACGCAGTATTTT.

The chain uses TRBV6-6 and TRBJ1-5; 7 nucleotides align to TRBD1. Trimming at V came to 6 bases and at J to 4 bases, leaving 9 bases not matched to a gene. Germline V gene sequence: CDR1 MNHNY, CDR2 SVGAGI (reference sequence). This CDR3 contains 15 residues. The CDR3 loop reads CASRLFRDRNQPQHF. The CDR3 nucleotides read TGTGCCAGCAGACTGTTCCGGGACAGAAATCAGCCCCAGCATTTT.